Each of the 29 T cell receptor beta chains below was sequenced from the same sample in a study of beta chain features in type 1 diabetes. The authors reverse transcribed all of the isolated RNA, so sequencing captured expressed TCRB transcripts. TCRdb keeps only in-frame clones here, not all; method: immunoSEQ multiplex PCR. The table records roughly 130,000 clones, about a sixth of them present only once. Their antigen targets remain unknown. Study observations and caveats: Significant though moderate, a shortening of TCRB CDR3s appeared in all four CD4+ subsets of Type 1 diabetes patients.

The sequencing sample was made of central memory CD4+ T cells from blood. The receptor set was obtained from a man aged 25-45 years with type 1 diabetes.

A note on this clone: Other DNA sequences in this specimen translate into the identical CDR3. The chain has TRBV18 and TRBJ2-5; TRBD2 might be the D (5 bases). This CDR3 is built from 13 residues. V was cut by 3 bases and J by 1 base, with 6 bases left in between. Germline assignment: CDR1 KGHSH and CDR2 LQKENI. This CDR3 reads CASSPGSQETQYF. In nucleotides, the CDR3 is TGTGCCAGCTCACCGGGGAGCCAAGAGACCCAGTACTTC. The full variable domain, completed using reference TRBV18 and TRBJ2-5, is NAGVMQNPRHLVRRRGQEARLRCSPMKGHSHVYWYRQLPEEGLKFMVYLQKENIIDESGMPKERFSAEFPKEGPSILRIQQVVRGDSAAYFCASSPGSQETQYFGPGTRLLVL.

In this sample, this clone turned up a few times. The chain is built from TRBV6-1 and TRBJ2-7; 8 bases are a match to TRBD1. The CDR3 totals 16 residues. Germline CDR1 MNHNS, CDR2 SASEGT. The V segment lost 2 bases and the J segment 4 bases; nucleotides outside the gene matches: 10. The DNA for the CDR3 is TGTGCCAGCAGTGAATCGCCGAGTGGACAGGGTTACGAGCAGTACTTC. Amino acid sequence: CASSESPSGQGYEQYF.

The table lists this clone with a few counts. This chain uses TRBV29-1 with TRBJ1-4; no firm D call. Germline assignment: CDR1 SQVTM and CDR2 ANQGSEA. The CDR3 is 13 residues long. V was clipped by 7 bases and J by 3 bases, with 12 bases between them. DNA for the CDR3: TGCAGCGCCCAAGGGAGGGCTAATGAAAAACTGTTTTTT. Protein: CSAQGRANEKLFF.

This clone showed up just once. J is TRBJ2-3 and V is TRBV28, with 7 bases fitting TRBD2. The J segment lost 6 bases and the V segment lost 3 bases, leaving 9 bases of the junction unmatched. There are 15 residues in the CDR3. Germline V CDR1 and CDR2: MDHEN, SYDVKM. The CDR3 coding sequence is TGTGCCAGCAGTTTCTCCGGGACTACCCCGGATACGCAGTATTTT. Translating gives CASSFSGTTPDTQYF.

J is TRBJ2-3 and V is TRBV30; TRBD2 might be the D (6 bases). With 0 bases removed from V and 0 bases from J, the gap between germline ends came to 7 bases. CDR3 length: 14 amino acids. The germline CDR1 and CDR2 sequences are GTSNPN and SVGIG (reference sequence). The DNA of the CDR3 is TGTGCCTGGAGTGTGGGACTCAGCACAGATACGCAGTATTTT. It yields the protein CAWSVGLSTDTQYF.

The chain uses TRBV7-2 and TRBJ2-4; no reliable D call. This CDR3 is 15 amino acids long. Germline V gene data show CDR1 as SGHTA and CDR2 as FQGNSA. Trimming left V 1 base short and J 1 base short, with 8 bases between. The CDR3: CASSLVAGAKNIQYF. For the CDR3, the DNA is TGTGCCAGCAGCTTAGTAGCTGGGGCCAAAAACATTCAGTACTTC.

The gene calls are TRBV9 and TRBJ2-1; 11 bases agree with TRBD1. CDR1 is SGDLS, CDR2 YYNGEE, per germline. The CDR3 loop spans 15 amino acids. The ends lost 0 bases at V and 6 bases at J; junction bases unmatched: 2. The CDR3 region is CASSVVGTGGNEQFF. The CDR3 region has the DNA TGTGCCAGCAGCGTAGTAGGGACAGGGGGCAATGAGCAGTTCTTC.

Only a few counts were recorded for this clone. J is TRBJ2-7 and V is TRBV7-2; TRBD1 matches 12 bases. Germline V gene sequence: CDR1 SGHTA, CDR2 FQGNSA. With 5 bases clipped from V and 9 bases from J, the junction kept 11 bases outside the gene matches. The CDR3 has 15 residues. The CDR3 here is CASSLSGTGGRVQYF. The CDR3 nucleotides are TGTGCCAGCAGCCTCTCCGGGACAGGGGGCAGGGTGCAGTACTTC. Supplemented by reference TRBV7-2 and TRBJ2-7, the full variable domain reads GAGVSQSPSNKVTEKGKDVELRCDPISGHTALYWYRQSLGQGLEFLIYFQGNSAPDKSGLPSDRFSAERTGGSVSTLTIQRTQQEDSAVYLCASSLSGTGGRVQYFGPGTRLTVT.

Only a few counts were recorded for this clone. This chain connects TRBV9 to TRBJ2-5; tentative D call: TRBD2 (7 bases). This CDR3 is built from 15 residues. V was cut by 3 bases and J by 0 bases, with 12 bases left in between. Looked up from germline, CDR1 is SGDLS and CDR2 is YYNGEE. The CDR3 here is CASSEAGHNQETQYF. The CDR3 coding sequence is TGTGCCAGCAGCGAAGCGGGACACAACCAAGAGACCCAGTACTTC.

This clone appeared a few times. The CDR3 DNA sequence: TGCAGCGTCCTCACATTCGCTAGCGGGGGGCACAATGAGCAGTTCTTC. Its protein is CSVLTFASGGHNEQFF. The rearrangement joins TRBV29-1 to TRBJ2-1; 11 nucleotides align to TRBD2. Unmatched junction bases numbered 12, after V lost 6 bases and J lost 5 bases. Germline CDR1 and CDR2: SQVTM and ANQGSEA. This CDR3 is built from 16 residues.

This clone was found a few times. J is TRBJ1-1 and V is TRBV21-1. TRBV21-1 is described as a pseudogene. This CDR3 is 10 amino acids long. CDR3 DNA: TGTGCCAGCAGAGAGGTCGAAGCTTTCTTT. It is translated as CASREVEAFF.

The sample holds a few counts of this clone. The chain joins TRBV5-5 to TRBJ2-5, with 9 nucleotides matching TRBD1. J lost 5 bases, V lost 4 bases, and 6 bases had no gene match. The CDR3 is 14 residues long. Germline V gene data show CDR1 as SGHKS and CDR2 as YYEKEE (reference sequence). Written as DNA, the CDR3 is TGTGCCAGCAGCGCGGACAGGGGCAGGGAGACCCAGTACTTC. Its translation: CASSADRGRETQYF.

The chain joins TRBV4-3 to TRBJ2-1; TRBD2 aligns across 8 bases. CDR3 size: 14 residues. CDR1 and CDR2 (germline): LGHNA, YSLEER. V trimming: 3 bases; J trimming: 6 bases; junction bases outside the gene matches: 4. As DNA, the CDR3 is TGCGCCAGCAGCCAGGAGACTAGCGCCAATGAGCAGTTCTTC. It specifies CASSQETSANEQFF.

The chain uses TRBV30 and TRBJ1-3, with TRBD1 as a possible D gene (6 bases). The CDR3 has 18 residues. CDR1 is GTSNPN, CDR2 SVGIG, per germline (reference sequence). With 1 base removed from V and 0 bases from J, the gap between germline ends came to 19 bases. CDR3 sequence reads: CAWSARGYQDSSGNTIYF. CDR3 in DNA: TGTGCCTGGAGTGCGAGAGGATACCAGGACAGCTCTGGAAACACCATATATTTT.

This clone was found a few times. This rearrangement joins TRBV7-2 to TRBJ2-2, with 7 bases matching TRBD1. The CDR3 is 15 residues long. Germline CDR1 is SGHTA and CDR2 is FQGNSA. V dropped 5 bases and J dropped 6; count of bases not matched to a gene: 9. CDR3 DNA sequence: TGTGCCAGCAGCCTACAGGGGCAACTATCCGGGGAGCTGTTTTTT. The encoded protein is CASSLQGQLSGELFF.

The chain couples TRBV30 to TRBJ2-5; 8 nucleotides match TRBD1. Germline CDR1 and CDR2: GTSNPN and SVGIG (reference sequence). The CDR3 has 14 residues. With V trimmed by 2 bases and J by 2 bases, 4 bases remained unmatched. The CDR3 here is CAWSIGQGQETQYF. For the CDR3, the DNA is TGTGCCTGGAGTATAGGACAGGGACAAGAGACCCAGTACTTC.

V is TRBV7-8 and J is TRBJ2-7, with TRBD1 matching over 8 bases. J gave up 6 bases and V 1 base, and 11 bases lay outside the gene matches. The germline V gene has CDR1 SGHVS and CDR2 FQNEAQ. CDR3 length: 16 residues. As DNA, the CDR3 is TGTGCCAGCAGCTTAGTCGCGGACAGGGAAGGACGCGAGCAGTACTTC. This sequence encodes CASSLVADREGREQYF.

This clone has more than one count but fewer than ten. CDR3 sequence reads: CASSGEVEQYF. CDR3 coding DNA: TGTGCCAGCAGTGGGGAAGTGGAGCAGTACTTC. The chain carries TRBV2 and TRBJ2-7; no reliable D call. V was pared by 4 bases and J by 7 bases, with 8 bases between. CDR3 length: 11 residues. The germline CDR1 and CDR2 sequences are SNHLY and FYNNEI.

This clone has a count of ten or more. The CDR3 reads CASKISSYEQYF. As DNA, the CDR3 is TGTGCCAGCAAGATTAGCTCCTACGAGCAGTACTTC. V usage is TRBV28 and J usage is TRBJ2-7; D is undetermined. Looked up from germline, CDR1 is MDHEN and CDR2 is SYDVKM. The CDR3 totals 12 residues. V lost 7 bases to trimming and J lost 0 bases, with 7 bases between them. Full variable domain (missing parts from reference TRBV28 and TRBJ2-7): DVKVTQSSRYLVKRTGEKVFLECVQDMDHENMFWYRQDPGLGLRLIYFSYDVKMKEKGDIPEGYSVSREKKERFSLILESASTNQTSMYLCASKISSYEQYFGPGTRLTVT.

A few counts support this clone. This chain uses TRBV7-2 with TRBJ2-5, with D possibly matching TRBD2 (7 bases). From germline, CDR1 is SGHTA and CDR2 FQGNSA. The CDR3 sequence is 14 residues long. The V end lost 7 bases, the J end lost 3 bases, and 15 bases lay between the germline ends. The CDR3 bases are TGTGCCAGCACCAGGGGCACTAGCGAAGAGACCCAGTACTTC. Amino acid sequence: CASTRGTSEETQYF.

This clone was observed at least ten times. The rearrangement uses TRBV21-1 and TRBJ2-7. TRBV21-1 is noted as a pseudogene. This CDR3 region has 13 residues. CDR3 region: CASSKAQYHEQYF. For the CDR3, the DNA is TGTGCCAGCAGCAAAGCGCAATACCACGAGCAGTACTTC.

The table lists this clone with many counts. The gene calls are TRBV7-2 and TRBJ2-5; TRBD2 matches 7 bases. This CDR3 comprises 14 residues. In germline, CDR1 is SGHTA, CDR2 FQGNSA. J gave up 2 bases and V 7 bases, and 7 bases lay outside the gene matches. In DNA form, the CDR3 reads TGTGCCAGCACCTCTTTCGGGGGGCAAGAGACCCAGTACTTC. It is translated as CASTSFGGQETQYF.

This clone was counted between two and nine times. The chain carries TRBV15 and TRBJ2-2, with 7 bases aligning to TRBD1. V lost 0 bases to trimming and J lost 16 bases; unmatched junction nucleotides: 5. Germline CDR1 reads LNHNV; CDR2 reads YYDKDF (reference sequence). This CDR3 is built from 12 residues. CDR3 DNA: TGTGCCACCAGCAGAGATCAACAGGGGCGGTTTTTT. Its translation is CATSRDQQGRFF.

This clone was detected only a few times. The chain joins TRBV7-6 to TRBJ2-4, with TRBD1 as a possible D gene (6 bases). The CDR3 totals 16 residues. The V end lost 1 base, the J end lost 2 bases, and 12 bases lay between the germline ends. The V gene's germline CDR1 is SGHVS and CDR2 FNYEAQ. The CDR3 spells CASSLEARGTKNIQYF. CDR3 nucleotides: TGTGCCAGCAGCTTAGAAGCCAGGGGAACCAAAAACATTCAGTACTTC.

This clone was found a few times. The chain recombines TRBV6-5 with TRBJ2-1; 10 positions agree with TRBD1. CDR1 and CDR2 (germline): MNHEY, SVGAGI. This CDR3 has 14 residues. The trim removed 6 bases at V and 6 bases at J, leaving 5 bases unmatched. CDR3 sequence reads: CASSPDRGGNEQFF. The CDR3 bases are TGTGCCAGCAGCCCGGACAGGGGGGGCAATGAGCAGTTCTTC.

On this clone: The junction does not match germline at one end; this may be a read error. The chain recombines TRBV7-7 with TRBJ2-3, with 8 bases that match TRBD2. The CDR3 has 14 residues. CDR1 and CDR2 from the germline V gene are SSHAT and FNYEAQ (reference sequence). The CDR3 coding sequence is TGTGCTAGCAGCTTGGGACTAGACGGAGATACGCAGTATTTT. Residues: CASSLGLDGDTQYF.

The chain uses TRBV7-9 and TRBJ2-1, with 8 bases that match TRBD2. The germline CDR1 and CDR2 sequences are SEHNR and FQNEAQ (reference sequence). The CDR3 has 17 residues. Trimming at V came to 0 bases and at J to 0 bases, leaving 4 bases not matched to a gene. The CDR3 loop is CASSLAISGDSYNEQFF. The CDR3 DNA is TGTGCCAGCAGCTTAGCGATTAGCGGGGACTCCTACAATGAGCAGTTCTTC.

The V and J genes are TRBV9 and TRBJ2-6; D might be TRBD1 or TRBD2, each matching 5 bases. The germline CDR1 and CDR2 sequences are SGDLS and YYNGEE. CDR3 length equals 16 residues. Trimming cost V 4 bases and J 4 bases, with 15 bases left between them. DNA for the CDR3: TGTGCCAGCAGCCCTCGGGGCCCGGTGGGGGCCAACGTCCTGACTTTC. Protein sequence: CASSPRGPVGANVLTF.

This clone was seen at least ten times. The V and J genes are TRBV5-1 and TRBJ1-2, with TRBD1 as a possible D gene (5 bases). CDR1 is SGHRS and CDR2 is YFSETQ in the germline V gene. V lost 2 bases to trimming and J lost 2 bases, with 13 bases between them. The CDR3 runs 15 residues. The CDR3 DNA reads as TGCGCCAGCAGCTTACTTCCGACAGACAACTATGGCTACACCTTC. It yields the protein CASSLLPTDNYGYTF.